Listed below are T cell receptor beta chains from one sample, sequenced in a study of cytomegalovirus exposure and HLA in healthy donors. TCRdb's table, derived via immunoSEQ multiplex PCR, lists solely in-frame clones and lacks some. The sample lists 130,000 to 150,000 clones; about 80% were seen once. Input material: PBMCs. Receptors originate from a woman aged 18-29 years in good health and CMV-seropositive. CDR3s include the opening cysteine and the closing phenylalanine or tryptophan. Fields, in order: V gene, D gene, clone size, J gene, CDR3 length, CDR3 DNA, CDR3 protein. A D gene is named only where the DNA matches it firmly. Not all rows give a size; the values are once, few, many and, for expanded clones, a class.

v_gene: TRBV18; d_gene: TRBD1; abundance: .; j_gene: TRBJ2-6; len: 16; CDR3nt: TGTGCCAGCTCACCCGGACAGGGGACTGGGGCCAACGTCCTGACTTTC; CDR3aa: CASSPGQGTGANVLTF
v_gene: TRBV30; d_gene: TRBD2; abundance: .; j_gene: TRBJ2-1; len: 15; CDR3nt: TGTGCCTGGAGTGAGGGGACTAGCGGGGGGAATGAGCAGTTCTTC; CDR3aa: CAWSEGTSGGNEQFF
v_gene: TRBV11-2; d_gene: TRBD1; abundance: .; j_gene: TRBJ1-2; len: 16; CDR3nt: TGTGCCAGCAGCTTAGATCCCCGGGACAGTAACTATGGCTACACCTTC; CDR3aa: CASSLDPRDSNYGYTF
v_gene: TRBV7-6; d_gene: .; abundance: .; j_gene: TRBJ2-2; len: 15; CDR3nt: TGTGCCAGCAGCTTACGGCAGGGAAACACCGGGGAGCTGTTTTTT; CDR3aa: CASSLRQGNTGELFF
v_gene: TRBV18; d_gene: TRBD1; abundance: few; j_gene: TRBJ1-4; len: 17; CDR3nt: TGTGCCAGCTCTCCCCGGACAGGGTGGAGGTCTAATGAAAAACTGTTTTTT; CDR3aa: CASSPRTGWRSNEKLFF
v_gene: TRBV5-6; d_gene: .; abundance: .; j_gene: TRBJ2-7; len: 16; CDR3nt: TGTGCCAGCAGCTTGGGTATCAACGGGGACTCCTACGAGCAGTACTTC; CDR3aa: CASSLGINGDSYEQYF
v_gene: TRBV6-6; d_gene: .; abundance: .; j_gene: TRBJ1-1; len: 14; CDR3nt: TGTGCCAGCAGTTGGGGGGACGTTGACACTGAAGCTTTCTTT; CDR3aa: CASSWGDVDTEAFF
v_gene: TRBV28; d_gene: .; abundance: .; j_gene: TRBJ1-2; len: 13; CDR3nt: TGTGCCAGCAGCACAAGCGTTAACTATGGCTACACCTTC; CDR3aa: CASSTSVNYGYTF
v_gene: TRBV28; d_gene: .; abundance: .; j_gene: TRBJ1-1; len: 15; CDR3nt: TGTGCCAGCAGCCCCGTCGAGGATGCGAACACTGAAGCTTTCTTT; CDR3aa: CASSPVEDANTEAFF
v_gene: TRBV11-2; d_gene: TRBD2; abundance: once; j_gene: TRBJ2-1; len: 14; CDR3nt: TGTGCCAGCAGCTTAGTTCGACTAGCTGGTGAGCAGTTCTTC; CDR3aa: CASSLVRLAGEQFF
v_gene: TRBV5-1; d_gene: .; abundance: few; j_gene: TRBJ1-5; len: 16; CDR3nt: TGCGCCAGCAGCTTGGGGGCCACGGATGGCAATCAGCCCCAGCATTTT; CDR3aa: CASSLGATDGNQPQHF
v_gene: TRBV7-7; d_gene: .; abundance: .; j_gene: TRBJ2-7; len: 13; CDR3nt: TGTGCCAGCAGCCCGGGGGTTTCGGGCGAGCAGTACTTC; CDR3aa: CASSPGVSGEQYF
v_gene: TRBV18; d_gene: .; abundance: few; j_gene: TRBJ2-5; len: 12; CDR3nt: TGTGCCAGCTCACCTATCGTGGAGACCCAGTACTTC; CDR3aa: CASSPIVETQYF
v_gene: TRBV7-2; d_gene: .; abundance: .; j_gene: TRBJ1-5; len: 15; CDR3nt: TGTGCCAGCAGCGTAGACAGGAATAGCAATCAGCCCCAGCATTTT; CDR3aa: CASSVDRNSNQPQHF
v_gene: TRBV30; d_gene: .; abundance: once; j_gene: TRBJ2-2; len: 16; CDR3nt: TGTGCCTGGAGCCGTGGGGAGACTTTGAACACCGGGGAGCTGTTTTTT; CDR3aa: CAWSRGETLNTGELFF
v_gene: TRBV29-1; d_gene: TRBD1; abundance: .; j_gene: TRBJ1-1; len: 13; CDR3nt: TGCAGCGTTCGAGGACAGGCGAACACTGAAGCTTTCTTT; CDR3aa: CSVRGQANTEAFF
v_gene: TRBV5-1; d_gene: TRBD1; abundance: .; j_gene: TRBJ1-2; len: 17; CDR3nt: TGCGCCAGCAGCTTGGGGCCGGGACAGGCGTTTAACTATGGCTACACCTTC; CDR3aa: CASSLGPGQAFNYGYTF
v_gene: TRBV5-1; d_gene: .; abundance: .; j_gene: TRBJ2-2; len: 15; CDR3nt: TGCGCCAGCAGCGACAGGCTACCGAACACCGGGGAGCTGTTTTTT; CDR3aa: CASSDRLPNTGELFF
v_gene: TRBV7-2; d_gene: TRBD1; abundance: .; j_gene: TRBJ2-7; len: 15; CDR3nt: TGTGCCAGCAGCTGGGGGACAGGGCAAGCCTACGAGCAGTACTTC; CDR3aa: CASSWGTGQAYEQYF
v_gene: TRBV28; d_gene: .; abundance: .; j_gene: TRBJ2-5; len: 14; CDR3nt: TGTGCCAGCAGTTTTCGGGGACTTACAGAGACCCAGTACTTC; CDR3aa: CASSFRGLTETQYF
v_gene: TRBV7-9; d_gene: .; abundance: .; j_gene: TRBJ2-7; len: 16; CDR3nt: TGTGCCAGCAGCTTACTTCGGGGAAGCGATGACTACGAGCAGTACTTC; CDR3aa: CASSLLRGSDDYEQYF
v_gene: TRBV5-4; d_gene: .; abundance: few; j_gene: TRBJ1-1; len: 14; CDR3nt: TGTGCCAGCAGACCCGAGCTAGCGGGGACTGAAGCTTTCTTT; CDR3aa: CASRPELAGTEAFF
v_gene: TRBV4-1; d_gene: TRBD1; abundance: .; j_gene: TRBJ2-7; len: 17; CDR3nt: TGCGCCAGCAGCCACGTCTTCGGACAGGGCAACTCCTACGAGCAGTACTTC; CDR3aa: CASSHVFGQGNSYEQYF
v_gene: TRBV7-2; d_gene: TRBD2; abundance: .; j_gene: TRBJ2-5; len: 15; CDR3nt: TGTGCCAGCAGCGCCAGCGGGGGGGCCTGGGAGACCCAGTACTTC; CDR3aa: CASSASGGAWETQYF
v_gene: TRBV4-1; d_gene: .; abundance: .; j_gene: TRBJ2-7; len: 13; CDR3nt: TGCGCCAGCAGCCAAGAAACTCTCGGGGAGCAGTACTTC; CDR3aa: CASSQETLGEQYF
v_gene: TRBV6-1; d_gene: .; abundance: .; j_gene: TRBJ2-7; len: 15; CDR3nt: TGTGCCAGCAGTCCATCATTGGAGAGAACCTACGAGCAGTACTTC; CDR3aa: CASSPSLERTYEQYF
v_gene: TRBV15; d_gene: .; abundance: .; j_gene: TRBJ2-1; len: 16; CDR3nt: TGTGCCACCAGCAGAGATGAGCGGAGGGGCCTCAATGAGCAGTTCTTC; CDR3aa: CATSRDERRGLNEQFF
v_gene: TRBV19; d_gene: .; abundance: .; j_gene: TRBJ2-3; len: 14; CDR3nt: TGTGCCAGTCGCTCCGGTGGGGCGGTTGATACGCAGTATTTT; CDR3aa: CASRSGGAVDTQYF
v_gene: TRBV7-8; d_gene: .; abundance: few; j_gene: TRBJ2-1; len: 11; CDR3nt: TGTGCCAGCAGCCAGAGAGGTGAGCAGTTCTTC; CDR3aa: CASSQRGEQFF
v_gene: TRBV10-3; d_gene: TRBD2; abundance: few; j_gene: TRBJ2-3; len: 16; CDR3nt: TGTGCCACGGACGACCTAGCGGGGGCTAGCACAGATACGCAGTATTTT; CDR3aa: CATDDLAGASTDTQYF
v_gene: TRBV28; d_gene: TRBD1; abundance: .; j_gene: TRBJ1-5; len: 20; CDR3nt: TGTGCCAGCAGTTTATGGACCCACCTCGGGACAGGGCAAGAAGGTCAGCCCCAGCATTTT; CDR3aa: CASSLWTHLGTGQEGQPQHF
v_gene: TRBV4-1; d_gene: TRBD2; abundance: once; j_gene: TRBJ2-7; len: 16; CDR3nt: TGCGCCAGCAGCCAAGGTCCAGCGGGGCCCGGCTACGAGCAGTACTTC; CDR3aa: CASSQGPAGPGYEQYF
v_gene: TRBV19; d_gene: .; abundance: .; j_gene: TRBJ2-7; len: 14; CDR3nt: TGTGCCAGTAGTATATATGCAGGGTACTACGAGCAGTACTTC; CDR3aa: CASSIYAGYYEQYF
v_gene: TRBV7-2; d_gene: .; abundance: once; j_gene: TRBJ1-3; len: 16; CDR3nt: TGTGCCAGCAGCAGAGTCCTACAGGGCACTGGAAACACCATATATTTT; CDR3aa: CASSRVLQGTGNTIYF
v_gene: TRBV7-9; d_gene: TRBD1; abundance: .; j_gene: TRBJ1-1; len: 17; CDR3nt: TGTGCCAGCAGTAGTTCTGGGACAGGAGACAAGAACACTGAAGCTTTCTTT; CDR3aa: CASSSSGTGDKNTEAFF
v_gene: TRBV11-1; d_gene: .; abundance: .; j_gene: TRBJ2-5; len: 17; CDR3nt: TGTGCCAGCAGCTTAGGGCCTCCTCAGGGAGGAGGTGAGACCCAGTACTTC; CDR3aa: CASSLGPPQGGGETQYF
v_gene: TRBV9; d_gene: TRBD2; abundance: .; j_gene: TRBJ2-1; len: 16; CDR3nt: TGTGCCAGCAGCATCGGGGCAGCGGGGGGTGACAATGAGCAGTTCTTC; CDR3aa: CASSIGAAGGDNEQFF
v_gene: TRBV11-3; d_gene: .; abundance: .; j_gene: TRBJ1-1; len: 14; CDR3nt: TGTGCCAGCAGCTTAACAGGGTCGAACACTGAAGCTTTCTTT; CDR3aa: CASSLTGSNTEAFF
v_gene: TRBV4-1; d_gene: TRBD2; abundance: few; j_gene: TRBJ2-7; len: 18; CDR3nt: TGCGCCAGCAGCCAAGCGAGCGCTAGCGGGGGGTCTGCCTACGAGCAGTACTTC; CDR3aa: CASSQASASGGSAYEQYF
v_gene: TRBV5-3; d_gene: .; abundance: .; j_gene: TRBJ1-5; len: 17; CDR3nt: TGTGCCAGAAGTGTGCAGGGAGGCGATTATAGCAATCAGCCCCAGCATTTT; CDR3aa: CARSVQGGDYSNQPQHF
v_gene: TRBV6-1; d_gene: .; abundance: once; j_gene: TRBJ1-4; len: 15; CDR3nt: TGTGCCAGCAGGGAGGCCGTTGGGGGCGATGAAAAACTGTTTTTT; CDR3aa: CASREAVGGDEKLFF
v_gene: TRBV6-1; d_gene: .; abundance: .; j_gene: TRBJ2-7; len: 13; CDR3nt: TGTGCCAGCATGAAGAGTGTTAACTACGAGCAGTACTTC; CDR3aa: CASMKSVNYEQYF
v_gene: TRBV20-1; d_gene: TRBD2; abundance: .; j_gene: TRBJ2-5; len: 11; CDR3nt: TGCAGTGCTGGGGGGGGAGAGACCCAGTACTTC; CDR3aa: CSAGGGETQYF
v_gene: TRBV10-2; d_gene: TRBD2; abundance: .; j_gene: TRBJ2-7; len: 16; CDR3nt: TGCGCCACCAAACCCTCCGGGACTAGCGTAAGTAGCGAGCAGTACTTC; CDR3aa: CATKPSGTSVSSEQYF
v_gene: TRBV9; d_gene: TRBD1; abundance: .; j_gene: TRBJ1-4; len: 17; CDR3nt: TGTGCCAGCAGCGTAGGGCTCTTTGGGACAGGAGATGAAAAACTGTTTTTT; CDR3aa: CASSVGLFGTGDEKLFF
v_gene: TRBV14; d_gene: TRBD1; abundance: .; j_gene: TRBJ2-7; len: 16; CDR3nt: TGTGCCAGCAGCCAAGAAACAGGGGTGTTAGGGCACGAGCAGTACTTC; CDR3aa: CASSQETGVLGHEQYF
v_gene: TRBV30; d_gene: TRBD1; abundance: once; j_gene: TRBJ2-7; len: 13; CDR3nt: TGTGCCTGGAGTAGGGACAGTGCCTACGAGCAGTACTTC; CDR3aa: CAWSRDSAYEQYF
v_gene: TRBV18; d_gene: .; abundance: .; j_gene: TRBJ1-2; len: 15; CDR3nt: TGTGCCAGCTCAGCAGGATGGACAAGCCTCTATGGCTACACCTTC; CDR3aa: CASSAGWTSLYGYTF
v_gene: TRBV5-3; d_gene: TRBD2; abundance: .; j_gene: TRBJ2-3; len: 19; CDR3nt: TGTGCCAGAAGCTTGGAACTAGCGGGGGGGCCAGAAGACACCGATACGCAGTATTTT; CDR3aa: CARSLELAGGPEDTDTQYF
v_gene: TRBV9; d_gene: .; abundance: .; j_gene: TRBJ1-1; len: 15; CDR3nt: TGTGCCAGCAGCGTAGGGGCGGACATGAACACTGAAGCTTTCTTT; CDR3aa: CASSVGADMNTEAFF